This T cell receptor beta chain is drawn from a study of OX40 agonist ivuxolimab in advanced cancers. V gave up 4 bases and J gave up 2 bases; unmatched junction bases: 1. This CDR3 has 15 amino acids. Germline CDR1 SGHTA, CDR2 FQGNSA. Repertoires were generated with immunoSEQ multiplex PCR, while TCRdb's copy carries only in-frame clones and drops some. The sample holds around 10,000 clones; 60% to 85% are singletons and the top ten take around a fifth. This receptor was obtained from an adult with an advanced solid tumor such as melanoma, head and neck, liver or kidney cancer. Specimen: CD4+ or CD8+ T cells sorted from blood, collected in a trial of the OX40 agonist ivuxolimab. The chain recombines TRBV7-2 with TRBJ2-3; 12 bases line up with TRBD2. The CDR3 here is CASSWTSGITDTQYF. The CDR3, as DNA: TGTGCCAGCAGCTGGACTAGCGGGATCACAGATACGCAGTATTTT.